These 20 T cell receptor beta chains were sequenced from one sample in a study of human T cells and chemical hapten exposure (dated by TCRdb to about 2021). Library creation used RACE. The sample was run on a NextSeq 500. TCRdb reran the public reads through fastp at Q25 and MiXCR, keeping productive beta chains. Rows are unified per CDR3 protein, each entry keeping the most common DNA and genes. Recorded for this sample are 250,000 to 300,000 distinct CDR3 sequences; around 7.3% of them occurred a single time. The top ten constitute 0.9% to 1.5% of the sample. The time point label on this specimen signifies: pre-sensitization, week 0. This specimen's treatment or condition label, per the study, means: therapeutic diphenylcyclopropenone sensitization with weekly scalp DPC. Sample: whole blood, taken in connection with sensitization to the hapten diphenylcyclopropenone (DPC). These receptors were obtained from a man between 18 and 29 years old with alopecia areata. Some clones in this sample may be carry-over from other donors' samples.

V usage is TRBV4-3 and J usage is TRBJ2-2; possibly TRBD1 for D (5 bases). V gave up 1 base and J gave up 0 bases, with 6 bases separating them. This CDR3 has 15 amino acids. Germline CDR1 is LGHNA and CDR2 is YSLEER. The CDR3 region has the DNA TGCGCCAGCAGCCAAGGGGGCGCGAACACCGGGGAGCTGTTTTTT. It specifies CASSQGGANTGELFF.

This clonotype was seen a handful of times. The CDR3 DNA sequence: TGTGCCAGCAGCCACACCGGGACAGGCTCCTACAATGAGCAGTTCTTC. This encodes CASSHTGTGSYNEQFF. The V gene is TRBV7-2, the J gene TRBJ2-1, with 8 bases identical to TRBD1. The ends lost 5 bases at V and 0 bases at J; junction bases unmatched: 6. The CDR3 is 16 amino acids. Germline V gives CDR1 SGHTA, CDR2 FQGNSA. Drawing the rest from reference TRBV7-2 and TRBJ2-1, the complete variable domain is GAGVSQSPSNKVTEKGKDVELRCDPISGHTALYWYRQSLGQGLEFLIYFQGNSAPDKSGLPSDRFSAERTGGSVSTLTIQRTQQEDSAVYLCASSHTGTGSYNEQFFGPGTRLTVL.

V gene TRBV6-5 combines with J gene TRBJ2-2, with 7 bases matching TRBD1. Germline V gives CDR1 MNHEY, CDR2 SVGAGI. The CDR3 extends over 17 amino acids. The V segment lost 4 bases and the J segment 1 base; nucleotides outside the gene matches: 9. The CDR3: CASSLDGTDQNTGELFF. CDR3 bases: TGTGCCAGCAGTTTAGACGGGACAGACCAGAACACCGGGGAGCTGTTTTTT.

The J gene is TRBJ1-3, the V gene TRBV25-1; unclear D gene. This CDR3 region has 13 residues. CDR1 and CDR2 from the germline V gene are MGHDK and SYGVNS. V gave up 3 bases and J gave up 0 bases, with 3 bases separating them. CDR3: CASSDSSGNTIYF. CDR3 in DNA: TGTGCCAGCAGTGACAGCTCTGGAAACACCATATATTTT. Using reference TRBV25-1 and TRBJ1-3 for the parts outside the CDR3, the full variable domain is EADIYQTPRYLVIGTGKKITLECSQTMGHDKMYWYQQDPGMELHLIHYSYGVNSTEKGDLSSESTVSRIRTEHFPLTLESARPSHTSQYLCASSDSSGNTIYFGEGSWLTVV.

This clonotype has ten or more counts. The chain uses TRBV9 and TRBJ1-2; D might be TRBD1 (6 bases). The CDR3 is 16 residues long. The ends were cut back, 0 bases at V and 1 base at J, with 13 bases in the middle. Germline CDR1 is SGDLS and CDR2 is YYNGEE. Here the CDR3 reads CASSVVGAGVNYGYTF. In DNA form, the CDR3 reads TGTGCCAGCAGCGTAGTGGGAGCAGGGGTTAACTATGGCTACACCTTC. Combining the CDR3 with reference TRBV9 and TRBJ1-2 gives the whole variable domain DSGVTQTPKHLITATGQRVTLRCSPRSGDLSVYWYQQSLDQGLQFLIQYYNGEERAKGNILERFSAQQFPDLHSELNLSSLELGDSALYFCASSVVGAGVNYGYTFGSGTRLTVV.

This clonotype was detected only a few times. The V call is TRBV7-9, the J call TRBJ2-2; 9 positions agree with TRBD1. This CDR3 region has 15 residues. CDR1 is SEHNR and CDR2 is FQNEAQ in the germline V gene (reference sequence). V dropped 4 bases and J dropped 4; count of bases not matched to a gene: 4. CDR3 nucleotide sequence: TGTGCCAGCAGCTCTCACAGGGGGCCCACCGGGGAGCTGTTTTTT. It is translated as CASSSHRGPTGELFF.

This clonotype was observed a handful of times. V usage is TRBV12-3 or TRBV12-4 and J usage is TRBJ1-1; D ambiguous. There are 14 residues in the CDR3. V was clipped by 5 bases and J by 2 bases, with 12 bases between them. The CDR3 protein is CASSVDGINTEAFF. The DNA for the CDR3 is TGTGCCAGCAGTGTGGACGGAATAAACACTGAAGCTTTCTTT.

Only a few counts were recorded for this clonotype. This chain links TRBV12-3 or TRBV12-4 with TRBJ1-4; weak D call: TRBD1 (5 bases). The CDR3 is 13 amino acids. With 5 bases removed from V and 8 bases from J, the gap between germline ends came to 12 bases. The CDR3 spells CASSPSGPEKLFF. CDR3 bases: TGTGCCAGCAGTCCGTCGGGGCCCGAAAAACTGTTTTTT.

This clonotype showed up just a few times. The CDR3 protein is CASSQDEVGRGTDTQYF. The CDR3 bases are TGCGCCAGCAGCCAAGATGAGGTGGGGCGGGGCACAGATACGCAGTATTTT. The chain couples TRBV4-3 to TRBJ2-3; the D call may be TRBD1 or TRBD2 (5 bases each). Germline values: CDR1 LGHNA, CDR2 YSLEER. CDR3 length: 17 residues. V shed 0 bases and J shed 1 base, with 14 bases lying between them.

This clonotype was counted only a few times. This chain uses TRBV29-1 with TRBJ2-1; D uncertain. Trimming cost V 8 bases and J 6 bases, with 11 bases left between them. This CDR3 has 11 amino acids. Germline V CDR1 and CDR2: SQVTM, ANQGSEA. The CDR3 loop reads CSQSAFNEQFF. CDR3 coding DNA: TGCAGCCAATCTGCCTTCAATGAGCAGTTCTTC.

The table lists this clonotype with a count of one. V and J are TRBV6-2 or TRBV6-3 and TRBJ1-1, with 9 positions matching TRBD1. V trimming: 5 bases; J trimming: 4 bases; junction bases outside the gene matches: 11. This CDR3 has 16 residues. The germline V gene encodes CDR1 MNHEY and CDR2 SVGEGT. The CDR3 DNA follows: TGTGCCAGCAGTCCCTGGACAGGGGCCGGAAGCACTGAAGCTTTCTTT. Translating it yields CASSPWTGAGSTEAFF.

There are a few counts of this clonotype. This chain joins TRBV14 and TRBJ2-1; a possible D gene is TRBD1 (6 bases). This CDR3 region has 14 residues. The ends were cut back, 4 bases at V and 5 bases at J, with 12 bases in the middle. Germline V gives CDR1 SGHDN, CDR2 FVKESK. DNA for the CDR3: TGTGCCAGCAGCCGCATAGGACAGCACAATGAGCAGTTCTTC. Translation: CASSRIGQHNEQFF.

V is TRBV5-5 and J is TRBJ2-7; the match to TRBD1 covers 7 bases. The CDR3 runs 13 residues. From germline, CDR1 is SGHKS and CDR2 YYEKEE (reference sequence). The trim removed 5 bases at V and 6 bases at J, leaving 8 bases unmatched. CDR3 protein: CASSHGTVFEQYF. The CDR3 nucleotides are TGTGCCAGCAGTCACGGGACAGTCTTCGAGCAGTACTTC. Based on the CDR3 plus reference TRBV5-5 and TRBJ2-7, the full variable domain is DAGVTQSPTHLIKTRGQQVTLRCSPISGHKSVSWYQQVLGQGPQFIFQYYEKEERGRGNFPDRFSARQFPNYSSELNVNALLLGDSALYLCASSHGTVFEQYFGPGTRLTVT.

There are a few counts of this clonotype. The gene calls are TRBV10-3 and TRBJ2-7, with TRBD2 as a possible D gene (6 bases). V was clipped by 4 bases and J by 0 bases, with 10 bases between them. Per germline, CDR1 ENHRY and CDR2 SYGVKD. This CDR3 region has 14 residues. The CDR3 region is CAISVGGGSYEQYV. The DNA of the CDR3 is TGTGCCATCAGTGTTGGGGGAGGCTCCTACGAGCAGTACGTC.

This clonotype was counted between two and nine times. V and J are TRBV9 and TRBJ2-1; a possible D gene is TRBD2 (5 bases). Germline CDR1 SGDLS, CDR2 YYNGEE. This CDR3 region has 17 residues. The germline V and J ends were trimmed by 0 bases and 7 bases, with 20 bases remaining between them. CDR3 residues: CASSVGDTSVKWNEQFF. The DNA of the CDR3 is TGTGCCAGCAGCGTAGGCGACACTAGTGTAAAGTGGAATGAGCAGTTCTTC.

The genes are TRBV5-1 and TRBJ2-5; D remains unclear. Trimming stripped 3 bases from V and 1 base from J, with 13 bases between. Looked up from germline, CDR1 is SGHRS and CDR2 is YFSETQ. The CDR3 runs 15 residues. CDR3 DNA: TGCGCCAGCAGCTCCTATGCGGCGGCCCAAGAGACCCAGTACTTC. Translated, it gives CASSSYAAAQETQYF. Full variable domain (outside the CDR3, taken from reference TRBV5-1 and TRBJ2-5): KAGVTQTPRYLIKTRGQQVTLSCSPISGHRSVSWYQQTPGQGLQFLFEYFSETQRNKGNFPGRFSGRQFSNSRSEMNVSTLELGDSALYLCASSSYAAAQETQYFGPGTRLLVL.

This clonotype has ten or more counts. The chain employs TRBV9 and TRBJ2-5; D is ambiguous. This CDR3 contains 13 residues. V lost 0 bases to trimming and J lost 5 bases, with 8 bases between them. Per the germline V gene, CDR1 is SGDLS and CDR2 is YYNGEE. CDR3 in amino acids: CASSVAATETQYF. CDR3 bases: TGTGCCAGCAGCGTAGCTGCCACCGAGACCCAGTACTTC.

The genes are TRBV12-3 or TRBV12-4 and TRBJ2-3; TRBD2 aligns across 12 bases. V shed 6 bases, J shed 0 bases, and the junction held 13 bases outside the gene matches. This CDR3 comprises 19 residues. The CDR3, as DNA: TGTGCCAGCAGCTTACTAGCGGGGGGCCGTATGACTAGCACAGATACGCAGTATTTT. Translation gives CASSLLAGGRMTSTDTQYF.

This clonotype has ten or more counts. V is TRBV7-3 and J is TRBJ1-1, with D uncertain. V lost 1 base to trimming and J lost 2 bases, with 8 bases between them. CDR3 length equals 14 residues. Germline values: CDR1 SGHTA, CDR2 FQGTGA. The CDR3: CASSLISVNTEAFF. The DNA for the CDR3 is TGTGCCAGCAGCTTAATATCGGTCAACACTGAAGCTTTCTTT.

This clonotype was detected a few times. The chain combines TRBV3-1 with TRBJ1-5; D remains ambiguous. Germline assignment: CDR1 LGHDT and CDR2 YNNKEL (reference sequence). The V end was cut by 0 bases, the J end by 9 bases, with 6 bases between. This CDR3 is built from 12 residues. The CDR3 loop reads CASSQDDRPQHF. The CDR3 nucleotides are TGTGCCAGCAGCCAAGATGATCGGCCCCAGCATTTT.